The table lists the clone carrying this T cell receptor (beta chain) with many counts. The V gene's germline CDR1 is SGHTA and CDR2 FQGNSA. V gave up 2 bases and J gave up 7 bases, with 12 bases separating them. CDR3 length: 14 amino acids. This sample was taken from a study of T cells in Graves' hyperthyroidism and ophthalmopathy. RNA transcripts provided the source from which TCR beta CDR3 regions were amplified. First-round RT-PCR targeting the TCR CDR3 was performed with the HTBI primer set. A single record per CDR3 protein comes from TCRdb applying MiXCR to the multiplex PCR reads. The repertoire holds under 600,000 distinct CDR3 sequences, with 16% as singletons.

The receptor's source is a woman between 40 and 55 years old with Graves' ophthalmopathy. The chain couples TRBV7-2 to TRBJ1-5; weak D call: TRBD1 (6 bases). Material for sequencing was blood. The CDR3, as DNA: TGTGCCAGCAGCTTATCAGGGGTGGACCAGCCCCAGCATTTT. This encodes CASSLSGVDQPQHF.